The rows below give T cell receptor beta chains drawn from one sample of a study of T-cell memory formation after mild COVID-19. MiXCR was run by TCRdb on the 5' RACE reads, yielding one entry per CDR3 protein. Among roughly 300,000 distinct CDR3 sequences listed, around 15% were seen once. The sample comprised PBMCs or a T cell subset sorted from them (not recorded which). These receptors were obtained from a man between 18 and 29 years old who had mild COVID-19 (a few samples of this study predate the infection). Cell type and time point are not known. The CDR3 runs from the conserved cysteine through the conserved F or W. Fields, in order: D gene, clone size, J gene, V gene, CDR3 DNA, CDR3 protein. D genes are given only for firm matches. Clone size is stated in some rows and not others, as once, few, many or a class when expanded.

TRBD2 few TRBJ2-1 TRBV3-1 TGTGCCAGCAGCCTCCGACGGGGACTAGCGGGCCCTCCTATCTACAATGAGCAGTTCTTC CASSLRRGLAGPPIYNEQFF
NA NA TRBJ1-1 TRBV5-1 TGCGCCAGCAGCCCCGGGACGTCCAACACTGAAGCTTTCTTT CASSPGTSNTEAFF
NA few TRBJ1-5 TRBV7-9 TGTGCCAGCAGCTCGTTCAATCAGCCCCAGCATTTT CASSSFNQPQHF
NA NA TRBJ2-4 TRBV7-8 TGTGCCAGCAGCTTAACGGCGGGCCGACCCTCAGCCAAAAACATTCAGTACTTC CASSLTAGRPSAKNIQYF
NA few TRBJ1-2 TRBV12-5 TGTGCTAGTGGTTTGTCGCAGGTCTATGGCTACACCTTC CASGLSQVYGYTF
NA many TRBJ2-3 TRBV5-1 TGCGCCAGCAGCTTGATAAGCACAGATACGCAGTATTTT CASSLISTDTQYF
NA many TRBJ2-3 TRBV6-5 TGTGCCAGCAGCTCTAGGTTTGAGGGGGGAGCTAGCACAGATACGCAGTATTTT CASSSRFEGGASTDTQYF
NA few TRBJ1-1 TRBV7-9 TGTGCCAGCACCCGTTTAAACACTGAAGCTTTCTTT CASTRLNTEAFF
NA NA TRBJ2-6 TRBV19 TGTGCCAGTAGTGCGCAAAGCTCTGGGGCCAACGTCCTGACTTTC CASSAQSSGANVLTF
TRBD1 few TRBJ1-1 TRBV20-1 TGCAGTGCTAGGGAGAGCCCACAGGGGGCCGATAACACTGAAGCTTTCTTT CSARESPQGADNTEAFF
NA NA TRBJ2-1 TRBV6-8 TGTGCCAGCCGCCTATGGTACAATGAGCAGTTCTTC CASRLWYNEQFF
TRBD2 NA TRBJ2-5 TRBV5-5 TGTGCCAGCAGCTCGAAGCCTGGACTAGCGGGAGGTGCGGGGGCGGAGACCCAGTACTTC CASSSKPGLAGGAGAETQYF
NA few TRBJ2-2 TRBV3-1 TGTGCCAGCAGCCTGCTAGGATCCGGGGAGCTGTTTTTT CASSLLGSGELFF
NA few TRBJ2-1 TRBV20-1 TGCAGTGCTGTCGGGAACTACAATGAGCAGTTCTTC CSAVGNYNEQFF
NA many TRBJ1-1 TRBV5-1 TGCGCCAGCAGCTTGGCCGGGGGGATGAACACTGAAGCTTTCTTT CASSLAGGMNTEAFF
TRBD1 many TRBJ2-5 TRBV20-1 TGCAGTGCTAGAGATCGCGACAGGGGAGAGACCCAGTACTTC CSARDRDRGETQYF
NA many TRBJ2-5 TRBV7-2 TGTGCCAGCAGCTTCCAGGGGGGGAGGGAGACCCAGTACTTC CASSFQGGRETQYF
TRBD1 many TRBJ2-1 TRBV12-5 TGTGCTAGTGGTTTGGACAGGGGCTTCTCCTACAATGAGCAGTTCTTC CASGLDRGFSYNEQFF
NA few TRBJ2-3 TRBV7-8 TGTGCCAGCGCCCCGGGACTTAGCACAGATACGCAGTATTTT CASAPGLSTDTQYF
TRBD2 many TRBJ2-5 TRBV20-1 TGCAGTGCTAGAGGGCCTAGCGGGGGCCAAGAGACCCAGTACTTC CSARGPSGGQETQYF
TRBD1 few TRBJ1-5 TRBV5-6 TGTGCCAGCAGCTTGAACAGGGGGATTCAGCCCCAGCATTTT CASSLNRGIQPQHF
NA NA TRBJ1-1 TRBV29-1 TGCAGCGTTATGCTACCAGGCGCCGCTACTGAAGCTTTCTTT CSVMLPGAATEAFF
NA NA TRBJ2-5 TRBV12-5 TGTGCTAGTGGTTTGGTCCGGGACGCCAAAGAGACCCAGTACTTC CASGLVRDAKETQYF
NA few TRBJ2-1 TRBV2 TGTGCCAGCAGGCCGGGACTCCTACTAAATGAGCAGTTCTTC CASRPGLLLNEQFF
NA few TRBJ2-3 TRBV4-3 TGCGCCACCTCCACCCTCCTCAATGCGGATACGCAGTATTTT CATSTLLNADTQYF
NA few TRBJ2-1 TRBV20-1 TGCAGTGCTAGAGAGTACCTAATCTACAATGAGCAGTTCTTC CSAREYLIYNEQFF
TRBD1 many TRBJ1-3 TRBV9 TGTGCCAGCAGCCCCCAGGGGGGGGGAAACACCATATATTTT CASSPQGGGNTIYF
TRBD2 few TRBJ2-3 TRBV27 TGTGCCAGCAGCCGACTAGCGGGGATCGGCACAGATACGCAGTATTTT CASSRLAGIGTDTQYF
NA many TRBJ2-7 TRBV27 TGTGCCAGCAGTTTCTTCTCCTACGAGCAGTACTTC CASSFFSYEQYF
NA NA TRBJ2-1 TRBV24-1 TGTGCCACCAGTGAGTCATCCAGGGGCCATGAGCAGTTCTTC CATSESSRGHEQFF
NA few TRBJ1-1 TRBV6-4 TGTGCCAGCAGTGATCGGGGGGAAACTGAAGCTTTCTTT CASSDRGETEAFF
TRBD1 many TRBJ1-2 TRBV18 TGTGCCAGCTCACTCTCGACAGGGGACCCTGGCTACACCTTC CASSLSTGDPGYTF